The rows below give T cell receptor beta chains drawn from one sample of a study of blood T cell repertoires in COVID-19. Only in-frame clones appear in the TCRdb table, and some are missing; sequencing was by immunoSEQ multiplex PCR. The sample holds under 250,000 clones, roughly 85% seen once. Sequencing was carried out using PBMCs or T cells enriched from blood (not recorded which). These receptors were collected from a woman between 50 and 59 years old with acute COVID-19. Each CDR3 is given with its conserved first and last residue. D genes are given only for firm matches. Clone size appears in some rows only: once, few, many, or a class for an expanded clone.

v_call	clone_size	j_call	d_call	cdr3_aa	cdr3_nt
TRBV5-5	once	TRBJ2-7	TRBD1	CASSPPGQVSYEQYF	TGTGCCAGCAGCCCTCCGGGACAGGTTTCCTACGAGCAGTACTTC
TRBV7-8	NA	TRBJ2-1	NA	CASSLDSYNEQFF	TGTGCCAGCAGCTTGGACTCTTACAATGAGCAGTTCTTC
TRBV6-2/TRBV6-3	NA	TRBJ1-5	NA	CASSPTGGGGNQPQHF	TGTGCCAGCAGTCCGACGGGGGGGGGAGGCAATCAGCCCCAGCATTTT
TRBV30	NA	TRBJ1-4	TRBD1	CAWMGQGNEKLFF	TGTGCCTGGATGGGACAGGGGAATGAAAAACTGTTTTTT
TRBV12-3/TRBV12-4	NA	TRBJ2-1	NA	CANNRDNEQFF	TGTGCCAACAACAGGGACAATGAGCAGTTCTTC
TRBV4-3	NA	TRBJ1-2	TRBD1	CASSQNGQDFYGYTF	TGCGCCAGCAGCCAGAATGGACAGGACTTCTATGGCTACACCTTC
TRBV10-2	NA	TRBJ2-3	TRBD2	CASSESGGARHTQYF	TGCGCCAGCAGTGAGTCCGGGGGGGCCCGTCATACGCAGTATTTT
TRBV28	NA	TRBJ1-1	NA	CASSIGGSGTEAFF	TGTGCCAGCAGTATAGGTGGCTCGGGGACTGAAGCTTTCTTT
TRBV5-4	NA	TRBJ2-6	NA	CASSLGSRGRPDSGANVLTF	TGTGCCAGCAGCTTGGGATCGCGGGGGCGACCTGACTCTGGGGCCAACGTCCTGACTTTC
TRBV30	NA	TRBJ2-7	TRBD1	CAYNRGLGEQYF	TGTGCCTATAACAGGGGTCTGGGCGAGCAGTACTTC
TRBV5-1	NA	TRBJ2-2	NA	CASTSRGGDTGELFF	TGCGCCAGCACCTCCAGGGGAGGGGACACCGGGGAGCTGTTTTTT
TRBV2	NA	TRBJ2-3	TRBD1	CATRSTGGTDTQYF	TGTGCCACCCGGTCTACAGGGGGCACAGATACGCAGTATTTT